The 12 T cell receptor beta chains below were found in one sample sequenced in a study of T cells in Graves' hyperthyroidism and ophthalmopathy. TCR beta CDR3 regions were amplified from RNA. HTBI primers drove first-round RT-PCR of the TCR CDR3. MiXCR, run by TCRdb on the multiplex PCR reads, gives a single entry per CDR3 protein. The sample consists of roughly 300,000 distinct CDR3 sequences, 14% of them appearing once. Material: blood. These receptors were taken from a woman in her thirties with Graves' hyperthyroidism.

This clonotype was seen more than once but under ten times. The chain recombines TRBV9 with TRBJ1-1; a weak D match, TRBD1 (6 bases). The CDR3 totals 16 residues. Trimming stripped 0 bases from V and 1 base from J, with 13 bases between. From germline, CDR1 is SGDLS and CDR2 YYNGEE. The CDR3 reads CASSVVAGEANTEAFF. In nucleotides, the CDR3 is TGTGCCAGCAGCGTAGTTGCAGGGGAGGCGAACACTGAAGCTTTCTTT.

The chain recombines TRBV18 with TRBJ2-3, with a weak D call TRBD2 (5 bases). V was trimmed by 5 bases and J by 4 bases, leaving 10 bases between them. The germline CDR1 and CDR2 sequences are KGHSH and LQKENI. The CDR3 is made up of 13 amino acids. The chain's CDR3 is CASSDGLADTQYF. The CDR3 DNA is TGTGCCAGCTCAGATGGACTGGCAGATACGCAGTATTTT. Full variable domain (rest looked up from reference TRBV18 and TRBJ2-3): NAGVMQNPRHLVRRRGQEARLRCSPMKGHSHVYWYRQLPEEGLKFMVYLQKENIIDESGMPKERFSAEFPKEGPSILRIQQVVRGDSAAYFCASSDGLADTQYFGPGTRLTVL.

This clonotype was picked up many times. The J gene is TRBJ1-2, the V gene TRBV27; a possible D gene is TRBD1 (5 bases). From germline, CDR1 is MNHEY and CDR2 SMNVEV (reference sequence). The CDR3 is made up of 16 amino acids. Trimming removed 5 bases at V and 0 bases at J, with 16 bases between. The CDR3: CASSRGWGGANYGYTF. The DNA for the CDR3 is TGTGCCAGCAGTCGGGGGTGGGGAGGGGCTAACTATGGCTACACCTTC.

The chain recombines TRBV12-3 or TRBV12-4 with TRBJ2-1; 8 bases map to TRBD2. The CDR3 has 15 amino acids. With 6 bases clipped from V and 8 bases from J, the junction kept 12 bases outside the gene matches. CDR3 DNA sequence: TGTGCCAGCAGCCCCAGCAGCGGGAGCGGTCATGAGCAGTTCTTC. Translation gives CASSPSSGSGHEQFF.

This clonotype appeared a few times. J is TRBJ1-1 and V is TRBV2, with a possible D match to TRBD1 (5 bases). The V end was cut by 2 bases, the J end by 4 bases, with 11 bases between. Germline values: CDR1 SNHLY, CDR2 FYNNEI. This CDR3 has 14 amino acids. This chain's CDR3 is CASSENRGSTEAFF. The CDR3 bases are TGTGCCAGCAGTGAAAATCGGGGCAGCACTGAAGCTTTCTTT.

The CDR3 spells CASSPNPSSGGSVEQFF. CDR3 DNA: TGTGCCAGCAGCCCAAATCCATCTAGCGGGGGTAGCGTTGAGCAGTTCTTC. The chain is built from TRBV12-3 or TRBV12-4 and TRBJ2-1; 10 nucleotides match TRBD2. V trimming: 6 bases; J trimming: 9 bases; junction bases outside the gene matches: 17. This CDR3 contains 17 residues.

This clonotype was counted at least ten times. V usage is TRBV12-3 or TRBV12-4 and J usage is TRBJ2-3; D uncertain. V lost 5 bases, J lost 0 bases, and 12 bases lay in between. There are 15 residues in the CDR3. CDR3 sequence reads: CASSPAPPSTDTQYF. The DNA of the CDR3 is TGTGCCAGCAGTCCTGCCCCGCCGAGCACAGATACGCAGTATTTT.

Of note for this clonotype: Being one base from a much bigger clone, this may be a read error. This chain joins TRBV2 and TRBJ1-2; D call uncertain. The CDR3 sequence is 18 residues long. With 0 bases removed from V and 0 bases from J, the gap between germline ends came to 17 bases. Germline CDR1 is SNHLY and CDR2 is FYNNEI. The CDR3 sequence: CASSEAPGALVANYGYTF. DNA for the CDR3: TGTGCCAGCAGTGAAGCCCCAGGCGCCCTTGTAGCTAACTATGGCTACACCTTC. The entire variable domain, with the rest obtained from reference TRBV2 and TRBJ1-2, is as follows: EPEVTQTPSHQVTQMGQEVILRCVPISNHLYFYWYRQILGQKVEFLVSFYNNEISEKSEIFDDQFSVERPDGSNFTLKIRSTKLEDSAMYFCASSEAPGALVANYGYTFGSGTRLTVV.

The V gene is TRBV2, the J gene TRBJ2-1; TRBD1 matches at 7 bases. In germline, CDR1 is SNHLY, CDR2 FYNNEI. The V segment lost 5 bases and the J segment 4 bases; nucleotides outside the gene matches: 8. The CDR3 covers 15 residues. CDR3 nucleotide sequence: TGTGCCAGCAGTACCGGGACAGAGCCTTACAATGAGCAGTTCTTC. This translates into CASSTGTEPYNEQFF.

The chain couples TRBV20-1 to TRBJ1-6, with D possibly matching TRBD1 (5 bases). Trimming took off 4 bases at V and 10 bases at J, with 14 bases between the two ends. The V gene's germline CDR1 is DFQATT and CDR2 SNEGSKA (reference sequence). The CDR3 covers 13 residues. The CDR3 sequence: CSAMTAFGSPLHF. The CDR3 nucleotides read TGCAGTGCTATGACAGCCTTTGGGTCACCCCTCCACTTT.

This clonotype was picked up many times. This chain joins TRBV11-2 and TRBJ1-1, with a possible D match to TRBD1 (5 bases). Germline V gene data show CDR1 as SGHAT and CDR2 as FQNNGV. Trimming took 5 bases from V and 5 from J, leaving 12 bases between them. The CDR3 covers 13 residues. The CDR3 loop is CASSQGTPTEAFF. As DNA, the CDR3 is TGTGCCAGCAGCCAAGGGACCCCGACTGAAGCTTTCTTT.

The table lists this clonotype with many counts. The genes are TRBV28 and TRBJ2-1; 13 nucleotides agree with TRBD2. This CDR3 contains 15 residues. V dropped 6 bases and J dropped 6; count of bases not matched to a gene: 5. CDR1 is MDHEN and CDR2 is SYDVKM in the germline V gene. The CDR3 protein is CASSEGLAGINEQFF. The CDR3 DNA sequence: TGTGCCAGCAGCGAGGGACTAGCGGGGATCAATGAGCAGTTCTTC.